This T cell receptor (beta chain) appears in the sequencing data of a study of neurological immune-mediated disorders. Study conclusions and caveats: It was HTLV-1-associated myelopathy that showed the most TCR clonal expansion, while multiple sclerosis showed the least, falling below healthy controls.

V lost 8 bases and J lost 1, with 17 bases in between. Per the germline V gene, CDR1 is SQVTM and CDR2 is ANQGSEA. This CDR3 region has 14 residues. The table lists this clonotype with many counts. What it binds is not known. For the unsorted libraries, 2 million PBMCs stored at -80 C served as input. The cDNA came from 5'RACE, which used 10-nucleotide random UMIs. Every sequencing run generated over 170 million TCR-beta sequences from 15-18 subjects. One entry per CDR3 protein results from TCRdb running MiXCR on the 5' RACE reads. The sample gives roughly 120,000 distinct CDR3 sequences, roughly 3.1% of which show up once; over 1% is in the top ten.

The receptor comes from a young woman with multiple sclerosis. The rearrangement joins TRBV29-1 to TRBJ1-1; TRBD1 is a possible D gene (5 bases). The sequenced sample was PBMCs. The CDR3 protein is CSTRRGSANTEAFF. CDR3 sequence (DNA): TGCAGCACAAGAAGGGGTTCGGCGAACACTGAAGCTTTCTTT.